The following is a TCR beta chain sequence with its context. Its specificity is not known. TCRdb re-called the 5' RACE reads with MiXCR, one entry per CDR3 protein. The sample lists 350,000 to 500,000 distinct CDR3 sequences; 20% were seen once. The CDR3 is made up of 17 amino acids. Trimming took 0 bases from V and 8 from J; bases not matched to a gene: 11. CDR1 is MNHEY, CDR2 SVGEGT, per germline. These data belong to a study of T-cell memory formation after mild COVID-19. Regarding the study as a whole: Certain responding clones were present in pre-infection memory, suggesting participation of cross-reactive memory.

The TCR originated in an adult woman who had mild COVID-19 (a few samples of this study predate the infection). Cell type and time point are not known. This chain connects TRBV6-2 or TRBV6-3 to TRBJ2-1; 9 bases align to TRBD2. Sequencing was carried out using PBMCs or a T cell subset sorted from them (not recorded which). The CDR3 DNA is TGTGCCAGCAGTTACTCGCCCTTTAGCGGGAGCTTCGATGAGCAGTTCTTC. As protein: CASSYSPFSGSFDEQFF.